This is a list of T cell receptor beta chains from one sample in a study of T cell repertoires in cytomegalovirus infection. TCRdb re-called the reads through MiXCR, storing one row per CDR3 protein. The top ten hold around a sixth of the sample, which has roughly 230,000 distinct CDR3 sequences, approximately 22% seen once. Sequencing was carried out using CD8+ T cells from PBMCs. Receptors originate from a human donor in good health (CMV status not recorded). Some clones in this sample may be carry-over from other donors' samples. CDR3s include the opening cysteine and the closing phenylalanine or tryptophan. Fields, in order: D gene, V gene, J gene, clone size, CDR3 DNA, CDR3 protein. D genes are given only for firm matches. A clone size is listed for some rows: how often the clone was seen (once, few, many), or a class if it is expanded.

D: NA; V: TRBV29-1; J: TRBJ2-1; size: NA; DNA: TGCAGCGTTGAAGGGACCCCCCAACAAGACTACAATGAGCAGTTCTTC; CDR3: CSVEGTPQQDYNEQFF
D: TRBD1; V: TRBV28; J: TRBJ2-7; size: few; DNA: TGTGCCAGCCGCGGGCAGGGGGTTGGTTACGAGCAGTACTTC; CDR3: CASRGQGVGYEQYF
D: NA; V: TRBV7-8; J: TRBJ1-1; size: many; DNA: TGTGCCAGCAGCCGCCCTCGGAGAGCGACAGACACTGAAGCTTTCTTT; CDR3: CASSRPRRATDTEAFF
D: TRBD1; V: TRBV6-5; J: TRBJ1-1; size: NA; DNA: TGTGCCAGCAGTTACTCGACAGGGATGAACACTGAAGCTTTCTTT; CDR3: CASSYSTGMNTEAFF
D: TRBD2; V: TRBV24-1; J: TRBJ2-1; size: NA; DNA: TGTGCCACCAGCGCCCTAGCGGGGAACAATGAGCAGTTCTTC; CDR3: CATSALAGNNEQFF
D: NA; V: TRBV7-2; J: TRBJ2-3; size: many; DNA: TGTGCCAGCAGCAAATTCGGTGTCGGGGCAGATACGCAGTATTTT; CDR3: CASSKFGVGADTQYF
D: NA; V: TRBV7-2; J: TRBJ2-7; size: many; DNA: TGTGCCAGCAGCCCCAGCCGCCAGGGAATATACGAGCAGTACTTC; CDR3: CASSPSRQGIYEQYF
D: NA; V: TRBV7-9; J: TRBJ2-5; size: many; DNA: TGTGCCAGCAGCTTTTCAGACCAAGAGACCCAGTACTTC; CDR3: CASSFSDQETQYF
D: TRBD2; V: TRBV6-4; J: TRBJ2-1; size: many; DNA: TGTGCCAGCAGTGACCTAGCGGGGGGGCTGAATGAGCAGTTCTTC; CDR3: CASSDLAGGLNEQFF
D: NA; V: TRBV12-5; J: TRBJ1-2; size: NA; DNA: TGTGCTAGTGGTTTGGGCGCCGGTGGCTATGGCTACACCTTC; CDR3: CASGLGAGGYGYTF
D: TRBD1; V: TRBV5-4; J: TRBJ1-5; size: few; DNA: TGTGCCAGCAGCTCTGGTCCCGAGCAGGGGGGCAATCAGCCCCAGCATTTT; CDR3: CASSSGPEQGGNQPQHF
D: TRBD1; V: TRBV29-1; J: TRBJ2-2; size: NA; DNA: TGCAGCGTTGTCACAGGGGGAAGAACCGGGGAGCTGTTTTTT; CDR3: CSVVTGGRTGELFF
D: NA; V: TRBV15; J: TRBJ1-1; size: NA; DNA: TGTGCCACCAGCAGAGATTGGGGGCTACTTGAAGCTTTCTTT; CDR3: CATSRDWGLLEAFF
D: NA; V: TRBV20-1; J: TRBJ2-7; size: NA; DNA: TGCAGTGCTGACGGGGACCGCGGGTACTACGAGCAGTACTTC; CDR3: CSADGDRGYYEQYF
D: NA; V: TRBV6-6; J: TRBJ2-1; size: many; DNA: TGTGCCAGCAGTTACTCGGAGACTAATGAGCAGTTCTTC; CDR3: CASSYSETNEQFF
D: NA; V: TRBV7-2; J: TRBJ2-7; size: many; DNA: TGTGCCAGCAGCTTAGGTGCCAGCAACGCCTACGAGCAGTACTTC; CDR3: CASSLGASNAYEQYF
D: NA; V: TRBV12-3/TRBV12-4; J: TRBJ1-1; size: NA; DNA: TGTGCCAGCAATACAGGGAACACTGAAGCTTTCTTT; CDR3: CASNTGNTEAFF
D: NA; V: TRBV29-1; J: TRBJ2-7; size: NA; DNA: TGCAGTGGGGGGGGCGAAGGATACGAGCAGTACTTC; CDR3: CSGGGEGYEQYF